This T cell receptor (beta chain) is drawn from a study of blood T cell repertoires in COVID-19. Study details: Samples taken during acute and convalescent COVID-19 were collected in the United States, Italy and Spain. PBMCs, B-cell-depleted T cells, or T cells provided the cDNA or gDNA that made up the material.

In the original workflow: Amplification from reference gene primers served as the basis for estimated nucleated cell counts. Only in-frame clones appear in the TCRdb table, and some are missing; sequencing was by immunoSEQ multiplex PCR. V, J and clone size reflect that table, while D and trimming were determined from the DNA. The profile shows 250,000 to 350,000 clones, roughly 90% of them singletons. V lost 2 bases, J lost 1 base, and 10 bases stayed unmatched. The length of the CDR3 is 17 residues. Per germline, CDR1 MNHEY and CDR2 SMNVEV (reference sequence). V and J are TRBV27 and TRBJ1-1; 7 nucleotides match TRBD1. This receptor was obtained from a woman aged 45-65 years with active or convalescent COVID-19. The sample taken for sequencing was peripheral blood. CDR3 in amino acids: CASSLGSRDRENTEAFF. CDR3 bases: TGTGCCAGCAGTTTAGGCTCAAGAGACAGGGAGAACACTGAAGCTTTCTTT.